What follows describes a single T cell receptor beta chain. This CDR3 is 16 amino acids long. The J segment lost 9 bases and the V segment lost 0 bases, leaving 12 bases of the junction unmatched. CDR1 and CDR2 from the germline V gene are SGDLS and YYNGEE. This record belongs to a study of blood T cell repertoires in COVID-19. Study context: Sources were T cells, B-cell-depleted T cells, or PBMCs; the material itself was cDNA or gDNA.

TCRdb's copy holds only in-frame clones and misses some; the assay was immunoSEQ multiplex PCR. This table holds 210,000 or so clones, roughly 90% found once. The sample taken for sequencing was peripheral blood. The chain combines TRBV9 with TRBJ2-1; 7 positions agree with TRBD2. The clonotype originates from a woman aged 55-69 years with acute or convalescent COVID-19. CDR3 sequence (DNA): TGTGCCAGCAGCGTAGGAGACGGCATATGGGGGGGTGAGCAGTTCTTC. Amino acid sequence: CASSVGDGIWGGEQFF.